At least ten counts were recorded for the clone carrying this T cell receptor beta chain. These data originate in a study of blood T cells in healthy people across ages. Study details: Roughly one uniquely barcoded beta molecule per two T cells was captured.

A sample-barcoded 5' primer and a J-beta primer mix were used in a second PCR of roughly 6 to 11 cycles. TCRdb used MiXCR to reprocess the 5' RACE reads, holding one entry per CDR3 protein. The sample includes approximately 800,000 distinct CDR3 sequences, 25% of them seen just once. These data were also filed under a second study, of T cells of mothers and their children. That study reports: The data showed no persistent microchimeric T cell clones.

The specimen sequenced was blood. The receptor was isolated from a boy younger than 18 in good health.

CDR3 nucleotides: TGTGCCAGCTCACCGGGACTAATGGACGAGCAGTACTTC. This codes for CASSPGLMDEQYF. The chain recombines TRBV18 with TRBJ2-7; 7 bases line up with TRBD2. Germline-derived CDR1 and CDR2 are KGHSH and LQKENI. This CDR3 has 13 amino acids. The junction had 4 bases not matched to a gene; V was cut back by 3 bases and J by 5 bases.